This TCR beta chain was obtained from a study of cytomegalovirus exposure and HLA in healthy donors. With regard to this clone: Its antigen is as yet unknown.

Findings of the study overall: A previous analysis found most TCR beta V segments productive roughly 87% or roughly 30% of the time. Common viral pathogens seemed, in a later analysis, to connect with several of the most significant clusters. In vitro assays verified that three CMV-associated chains recognized CMV antigens specifically.

13 Jbeta primers and 60 Vbeta primers were used for the PCR. TCRdb's table, derived via immunoSEQ multiplex PCR, lists solely in-frame clones and lacks some. The sample lists 150,000 or so clones, 82% seen once, with about 1.4% in the top ten. V lost 2 bases, J lost 6 bases, and 23 bases lay in between. CDR1 LNHDA and CDR2 SQIVND come from the germline V gene (reference sequence). The CDR3 is 17 residues long. V gene TRBV19 combines with J gene TRBJ2-7; possibly TRBD1 for D (10 bases). The source material was PBMCs. This sequence originates from a man in his thirties or forties in good health and CMV-seropositive. CDR3 DNA sequence: TGTGCCAGTAGTATAACGGGACAGGGGACTAGCCGGGGCGAGCAGTACTTC. This encodes CASSITGQGTSRGEQYF.